This TCR beta chain appears in the sequencing data of a study of CD8+ T cells in alopecia areata. General observations from the study: Many expanded lesional clones persisted during tofacitinib (in both scalp and blood). The study also sequences resident alphabeta T cells of normal skin in scalp samples. With just one nonresponder, it is still uncertain whether baseline CD8+ expansion relates to response.

In the case of this clone: Its antigen is still unknown.

Treatment defined: oral pan-JAK inhibitor, 5-10 mg twice daily. The CDR3 covers 13 residues. CDR1 and CDR2 from the germline V gene are GTSNPN and SVGIG (reference sequence). V was trimmed by 8 bases and J by 1 base, leaving 14 bases between them. Investigators isolated RNA and reverse transcribed it into cDNA to act as the sequencing template. Clones were sequenced by immunoSEQ multiplex PCR, and TCRdb holds only the in-frame ones, with some missing. The table records about 220,000 clones, under 60% of them present only once. Source: CD4+ T cells sorted from blood, taken at week 4, from a patient treated with tofacitinib. This receptor was identified in a human donor with alopecia areata. The chain couples TRBV30 to TRBJ1-1; TRBD1 might be the D (6 bases). Here the CDR3 reads CAQRKQGNTEAFF. For the CDR3, the DNA is TGTGCCCAACGCAAACAGGGGAACACTGAAGCTTTCTTT.